The clone carrying this T cell receptor (beta chain) appeared many times. Axillary draining lymph nodes of breast cancer patients supplied the node samples. Via MiXCR, TCRdb re-called the multiplex PCR reads, giving one row per CDR3 protein. This table holds about 180,000 distinct CDR3 sequences, 30% to 35% found once. This CDR3 has 14 residues. Trimming shortened V by 5 bases and J by 0 bases, and 11 bases separated the two germline ends. The V gene's germline CDR1 is DFQATT and CDR2 SNEGSKA (reference sequence). The record originates from a study of breast tumors, draining lymph nodes, adjacent tissues.

The source of this sequence is a female donor with breast cancer. Some clones in this sample may be carry-over from other donors' samples. The V call is TRBV20-1, the J call TRBJ1-5; a weak D match, TRBD1 (6 bases). Sequencing input: axillary lymph node tissue. In DNA, the CDR3 is TGCAGTGCTGCGGGACACTATAGCAATCAGCCCCAGCATTTT. The encoded protein is CSAAGHYSNQPQHF.